Listed below are T cell receptor beta chains from one sample, sequenced in a study of regulatory and conventional T cells in breast cancer. Via MiXCR, TCRdb re-called the PCR reads, giving one row per CDR3 protein. The sample yields roughly 15,000 distinct CDR3 sequences, 32% seen once. The material sequenced was conventional T cells from blood. The receptors shown here come from a female donor in good health. Both conserved end residues are part of each CDR3. D genes are given only for firm matches. Part of the rows lack a size; the others show once, few, many or a class for expanded clones.

j_call	d_call	v_call	clone_size	cdr3_aa	cdr3_nt
TRBJ2-2	NA	TRBV9	medium-sized	CASSVDAGELFF	TGTGCCAGCAGCGTAGATGCCGGGGAGCTGTTTTTT
TRBJ2-7	NA	TRBV21-1	few	CASSSPGREDHEQYF	TGTGCCAGCAGCAGCCCCGGCAGGGAGGATCACGAGCAGTACTTC
TRBJ2-7	TRBD2	TRBV5-1	few	CASSLSVGREVYEQYF	TGCGCCAGCAGCTTGTCGGTCGGGCGGGAGGTCTACGAGCAGTACTTC
TRBJ2-3	TRBD2	TRBV7-2	few	CASSLLGSGGADTQYF	TGTGCCAGCAGCTTATTGGGGAGCGGGGGGGCAGATACGCAGTATTTT
TRBJ1-1	NA	TRBV7-9	many	CASSPRDAFF	TGTGCCAGCAGCCCCCGGGACGCTTTCTTT
TRBJ2-4	NA	TRBV20-1	medium-sized	CSAPERGVGGGGNIQYF	TGCAGTGCGCCCGAAAGGGGGGTAGGGGGCGGGGGAAACATTCAGTACTTC
TRBJ2-7	NA	TRBV2	NA	CASYPVFGLRSYEQYF	TGTGCCAGCTACCCGGTCTTCGGCCTGCGGTCCTACGAGCAGTACTTC
TRBJ2-5	TRBD2	TRBV7-2	few	CASSWTSGRAGETQYF	TGTGCCAGCAGCTGGACTAGCGGGAGGGCGGGAGAGACCCAGTACTTC
TRBJ1-1	TRBD1	TRBV18	NA	CASSPGQGAEAFF	TGTGCCAGCTCACCAGGTCAGGGGGCTGAAGCTTTCTTT
TRBJ1-3	NA	TRBV6-1	NA	CASSPASGTPGNTIYF	TGTGCCAGCAGTCCAGCTTCCGGGACACCTGGAAACACCATATATTTT
TRBJ2-5	NA	TRBV7-8	few	CASSLMATSGETQYF	TGTGCCAGCAGCTTAATGGCCACGTCGGGGGAGACCCAGTACTTC
TRBJ2-1	NA	TRBV29-1	medium-sized	CSVNLISYNEQFF	TGCAGCGTGAACCTAATAAGTTACAATGAGCAGTTCTTC
TRBJ1-5	NA	TRBV12-3/TRBV12-4	once	CASSVYGGPNRPQHF	TGTGCCAGCAGCGTTTATGGGGGGCCAAATCGGCCCCAGCATTTT
TRBJ2-7	NA	TRBV5-1	NA	CASSLVGQPTYEQYF	TGCGCCAGCAGCTTGGTCGGACAGCCAACCTACGAGCAGTACTTC
TRBJ2-3	NA	TRBV25-1	few	CASSDRDTNTDTQYF	TGTGCCAGCAGTGACCGGGACACCAACACAGATACGCAGTATTTT
TRBJ2-2	NA	TRBV2	few	CASSVDSNTGELFF	TGTGCCAGCAGTGTAGACTCGAACACCGGGGAGCTGTTTTTT
TRBJ2-7	NA	TRBV7-9	few	CASSPAGLSYEQYF	TGTGCCAGCAGCCCCGCCGGCCTCTCCTACGAGCAGTACTTC
TRBJ2-7	TRBD1	TRBV7-9	NA	CASSLIQGMQYEQYF	TGTGCCAGCAGCTTAATACAGGGGATGCAATACGAGCAGTACTTC
TRBJ2-3	NA	TRBV5-1	NA	CASSLGSPDTQYF	TGCGCCAGCAGCTTGGGGTCCCCAGATACGCAGTATTTT
TRBJ1-2	NA	TRBV7-3	NA	CASSSAGAGKAGYTF	TGTGCCAGCAGCTCGGCGGGGGCAGGGAAGGCTGGCTACACCTTC
TRBJ2-2	NA	TRBV7-3	few	CASSWGEAGELFF	TGTGCCAGCAGCTGGGGCGAGGCCGGGGAGCTGTTTTTT
TRBJ2-3	NA	TRBV7-3	NA	CASSSARGAADTQYF	TGTGCCAGCAGCTCCGCAAGGGGGGCTGCAGATACGCAGTATTTT
TRBJ2-3	NA	TRBV7-8	NA	CASTSPGQNTDTQYF	TGTGCCAGCACCTCCCCCGGGCAGAACACAGATACGCAGTATTTT
TRBJ2-4	NA	TRBV7-9	NA	CASSLVVNIQYF	TGTGCCAGCAGCTTAGTGGTAAACATTCAGTACTTC